This T cell receptor beta chain originates from a study of blood T cell repertoires in COVID-19. Authors' processing steps: Counts of nucleated cells, estimated from reference gene primer amplification, were obtained. Clones were read by immunoSEQ multiplex PCR, and TCRdb kept only the in-frame ones, dropping some. V, J and clone size are those of that table, while D and trimming were read from the DNA. The table records about 98,000 clones, more than 75% of them present only once. This CDR3 is built from 15 residues. Trimming pared 1 base from V and 4 bases from J, leaving 14 bases between. Germline loops: CDR1 LGHNA, CDR2 YSLEER.

This chain connects TRBV4-3 to TRBJ2-7; D is unresolved. This clonotype was obtained from a man older than 75 with acute or convalescent COVID-19. The specimen sequenced was peripheral blood. CDR3 DNA: TGCGCCAGCAGCCAAGCTCCAGGCGCACTTTACGAGCAGTACTTC. Translating it yields CASSQAPGALYEQYF.